Listed below are T cell receptor beta chains from one sample, sequenced in a study of blood T cell repertoires in COVID-19. The data were produced by immunoSEQ multiplex PCR, yet TCRdb's version contains in-frame clones alone and is incomplete. This table has 330,000 or so clones, around 87% appearing once. The sample comprised PBMCs or T cells enriched from blood (not recorded which). The receptors derive from a middle-aged man in a cohort exposed to, infected with or recovered from COVID-19 (not recorded which). The CDR3 runs from the conserved cysteine through the conserved F or W. The order of the fields is V gene, CDR3 length, clone size, J gene, D gene, CDR3 DNA, CDR3 protein. A D gene is named only where the DNA matches it firmly. Clone size is shown for a subset of rows, as once, few, many or a class of expanded clone.

>TRBV29-1|16|NA|TRBJ2-3|TRBD1
TGCAGCGTTGCAGGGCAAGCAGGACAGGGTTTAGATACGCAGTATTTT
CSVAGQAGQGLDTQYF
>TRBV6-5|14|once|TRBJ2-5|TRBD2
TGTGCCAGCAGTCCTGCGGGAGGGCAAGAGACCCAGTACTTC
CASSPAGGQETQYF
>TRBV27|14|NA|TRBJ2-1|TRBD2
TGTGCCAGCAGTTTGGGGGGGTCCTACAATGAGCAGTTCTTC
CASSLGGSYNEQFF
>TRBV19|13|few|TRBJ1-1|NA
TGTGCCAGCCGACTCACCCTGAACACTGAAGCTTTCTTT
CASRLTLNTEAFF
>TRBV27|15|NA|TRBJ2-7|NA
TGTGCCAGCAGTTCCCCCTCCGGGAACTCCTACGAGCAGTACTTC
CASSSPSGNSYEQYF
>TRBV5-1|15|NA|TRBJ1-6|NA
TGCGCCAGCATAGGGGCGGACTCCTATAATTCACCCCTCCACTTT
CASIGADSYNSPLHF
>TRBV4-1|15|NA|TRBJ1-4|NA
TGCGCCAGCAGCCAAGCTGGGGGCGGAAATGAAAAACTGTTTTTT
CASSQAGGGNEKLFF
>TRBV3-1/TRBV3-2|13|NA|TRBJ2-3|NA
TGTGCCAGCAGCGCCCGACAAACAGATACGCAGTATTTT
CASSARQTDTQYF
>TRBV7-3|13|NA|TRBJ1-5|NA
TGTGCCAGCAGCCGGGGTTCTAATCAGCCCCAGCATTTT
CASSRGSNQPQHF
>TRBV30|13|NA|TRBJ2-5|NA
TGTGCCTGGATTGGGCAGAAGCAAGAGACCCAGTACTTC
CAWIGQKQETQYF
>TRBV5-6|16|NA|TRBJ2-1|TRBD2
TGTGCCAGCAGCTCAAACCCTAGCGGGAACTACAATGAGCAGTTCTTC
CASSSNPSGNYNEQFF
>TRBV5-4|17|NA|TRBJ2-2|TRBD2
TGTGCCAGCAGCCGTCAGGGTAGCGGGAGTAGGACCGGGGAGCTGTTTTTT
CASSRQGSGSRTGELFF
>TRBV2|13|few|TRBJ1-2|NA
TGTGCCAGCAGTCCAGGCTCTAACTATGGCTACACCTTC
CASSPGSNYGYTF
>TRBV19|14|NA|TRBJ1-1|TRBD1
TGTGCCAGTAGTCCCGGGACAGGGTCCACTGAAGCTTTCTTT
CASSPGTGSTEAFF
>TRBV1|14|NA|TRBJ2-7|NA
TGCACCAGCAGAGCAAAAGCGTCACCGTACGAGCAGTACTTC
CTSRAKASPYEQYF
>TRBV6-5|11|NA|TRBJ2-7|NA
TGTGCCAGCAGGGACAGTCTCGAGCAGTACTTC
CASRDSLEQYF
>TRBV28|15|NA|TRBJ2-1|TRBD2
TGTGCCAGCAGTTTGGGTAGCGGGAGGGCCTATGAGCAGTTCTTC
CASSLGSGRAYEQFF
>TRBV9|16|NA|TRBJ2-3|TRBD2
TGTGCCAGCAGCTATGGTAGCGGGAGCCCCTCAGATACGCAGTATTTT
CASSYGSGSPSDTQYF
>TRBV6-5|14|NA|TRBJ2-7|NA
TGTGCCAGCAGTTACCGCGCCCCGGGATACGAGCAGTACTTC
CASSYRAPGYEQYF
>TRBV28|14|NA|TRBJ1-3|TRBD1
TGTGCCAGCAGCCTCGACAGGGCTGGAAACACCATATATTTT
CASSLDRAGNTIYF
>TRBV24-1|13|NA|TRBJ2-7|NA
TGTGCCACCAGTGACAGAAGCTCCTACGAGCAGTACTTC
CATSDRSSYEQYF
>TRBV15|15|NA|TRBJ1-4|TRBD1
TGTGCCACCAGCCTGCGACAGGGGTATAATGAAAAACTGTTTTTT
CATSLRQGYNEKLFF
>TRBV28|14|NA|TRBJ2-7|TRBD2
TGTGCCAGCACACGTCTAGCGGGCAGATACGAGCAGTACTTC
CASTRLAGRYEQYF
>TRBV3-1/TRBV3-2|17|NA|TRBJ2-3|TRBD2
TGTGCCAGCAGCCAAGGACTAGCGGGAGGGCCAGGGGATACGCAGTATTTT
CASSQGLAGGPGDTQYF
>TRBV25-1|15|NA|TRBJ2-2|TRBD1
TGTGCCAGCAGTGGGGGGACAGGGTTTTTTGGGGAGCTGTTTTTT
CASSGGTGFFGELFF
>TRBV10-1|15|NA|TRBJ2-7|TRBD2
TGCGCCAGCAGTGAAGTAGCGGGAGGGAACTACGAGCAGTACTTC
CASSEVAGGNYEQYF
>TRBV14|15|NA|TRBJ2-7|NA
TGTGCCAGCAGCCAAGGTGGGTTGGGAGGCTACGAGCAGTACTTC
CASSQGGLGGYEQYF
>TRBV18|13|NA|TRBJ2-7|NA
TGTGCCAGCTCACCAGGGACAACCTACGAGCAGTACTTC
CASSPGTTYEQYF
>TRBV3-1/TRBV3-2|16|NA|TRBJ2-2|TRBD2
TGTGCCAGCATCCCAAATAGCGGGCTAAACACCGGGGAGCTGTTTTTT
CASIPNSGLNTGELFF
>TRBV7-2|16|NA|TRBJ2-1|TRBD2
TGTGCCAGCAGCCTCCTTTTGGTAGCGGGAGAATCCGAGCAGTTCTTC
CASSLLLVAGESEQFF